The source of this TCR beta chain is a study of T cells in Graves' hyperthyroidism and ophthalmopathy. This clonotype showed up many times. The antigen is unknown. The source material, RNA transcripts, was used to amplify TCR beta CDR3 regions. TCR CDR3 regions were first amplified by RT-PCR with HTBI primers. TCRdb used MiXCR to reprocess the multiplex PCR reads, holding one entry per CDR3 protein. This table holds about 350,000 distinct CDR3 sequences, approximately 13% found once. Study-wide results and limits: A 13 V-J model separated ophthalmopathy from stable hyperthyroidism. Blood shared most expanded thyroid clonotypes above 0.001.

Trimming stripped 2 bases from V and 4 bases from J, with 9 bases between. The CDR3 runs 14 residues. CDR1 and CDR2 from the germline V gene are SEHNR and FQNEAQ (reference sequence). Disease duration was under 3 months in the ophthalmopathy patients, who also had a Clinical Activity Score of at least 3 and a NOSPECS grade of at least 4. For the diagnoses, clinical symptoms, serum thyroxine and TRAb, thyroid ultrasound and orbital computed tomography were used. V is TRBV7-9 and J is TRBJ2-1; D is uncertain. The receptor comes from a woman aged 35 to 49 with Graves' ophthalmopathy. The sample was blood. CDR3 region: CASSLTGGYNEQFF. Written as DNA, the CDR3 is TGTGCCAGCAGCTTAACGGGCGGATACAATGAGCAGTTCTTC. Together with reference TRBV7-9 and TRBJ2-1, the CDR3 gives the full variable domain: DTGVSQNPRHKITKRGQNVTFRCDPISEHNRLYWYRQTLGQGPEFLTYFQNEAQLEKSRLLSDRFSAERPKGSFSTLEIQRTEQGDSAMYLCASSLTGGYNEQFFGPGTRLTVL.